This T cell receptor (beta chain) was captured by sequencing in a study of blood T cell repertoires in COVID-19 (TCRdb year 2020). A note on the overall study: Samples covering the acute and convalescent phases of COVID-19 were provided by collaborators in the United States, Italy and Spain. The material from the prospective study consisted of cDNA or gDNA derived from T cells, B-cell-depleted T cells, or PBMCs. Subjects who had been exposed to COVID-19, were actively infected with it, or had recovered from it provided the deeply sampled blood TCRbeta repertoires that made up the dataset. The repertoires were made available in a free public database intended to serve as a resource for research on the immune response to SARS-CoV-2. The samples were drawn from the first 160 participants of the ongoing ImmuneRACE study and from 950 to 1,500 subjects provided by 6 global collaborators. Sample metadata almost always included a de-identified subject ID, COVID-19 status, age in years and sex. Where HLA class I and class II types were available, the types were taken from metadata supplied by the sample provider, not from assay-based typing. Findings and caveats that apply to the study as a whole: Clinical and demographic metadata were provided uncurated, with the amount varying by source and participant.

Concerning this clone itself: The target of this receptor is not known. Per-nucleotide qualities are absent, and no much larger clonotype sits a single base away.

V trim: 7 bases; J trim: 4 bases; unmatched bases: 13. The CDR3, cysteine through phenylalanine, is 15 amino acids long. Only the CDR3 region is kept as DNA, spanning 45 bases read in frame from base 1. Reading the germline V gene (reference sequence) gives CDR1 LNHDA and CDR2 SQIVND. The immunoSEQ Assay, a bias-controlled multiplex PCR, was used to amplify TCRbeta CDR3 regions from genomic DNA. For the original study's pipeline: The number of nucleated cells in each sample was estimated from the amplification of reference gene primers within the assay. To quantify the absolute abundance of each unique TCRbeta CDR3 rearrangement, sequence reads were collapsed and filtered. Productive Simpson clonality was computed per sample as the square root of Simpson's diversity index over productive rearrangements. Drawn from immuneACCESS, this table holds only the in-frame rearrangements with V and J called that TCRdb kept. Clones are partly lost; checked studies trace under half to an unresolved V gene and leave the rest unexplained. Clone size and the V and J calls come from that table; the DNA yielded D and trimming. In this sample the table shows around 130,000 clones, roughly 90% of which occur a single time. The ten largest account for roughly 2.5% of the sample.

One collaborating source in Seattle enrolled patients while the patients were actively infected and followed the patients over time throughout the course of disease. Whole blood was collected in K2EDTA tubes by collaborating institutions according to the institutions' own protocols. For TCRbeta analysis, collaborators shipped samples as frozen whole blood, isolated PBMCs, or DNA extracted from either of those sample types. The source of this sequence is a human donor with COVID-19, enrolled during active disease. The donor label of this sample is uncertain. Sequencing used peripheral blood. This chain is built from TRBV19 and TRBJ2-7; 7 of the junction bases match TRBD2. The CDR3 region reads CASNNGLREGYEQYF. DNA sequence: TGTGCCAGTAACAACGGTTTGAGGGAGGGATACGAGCAGTACTTC.